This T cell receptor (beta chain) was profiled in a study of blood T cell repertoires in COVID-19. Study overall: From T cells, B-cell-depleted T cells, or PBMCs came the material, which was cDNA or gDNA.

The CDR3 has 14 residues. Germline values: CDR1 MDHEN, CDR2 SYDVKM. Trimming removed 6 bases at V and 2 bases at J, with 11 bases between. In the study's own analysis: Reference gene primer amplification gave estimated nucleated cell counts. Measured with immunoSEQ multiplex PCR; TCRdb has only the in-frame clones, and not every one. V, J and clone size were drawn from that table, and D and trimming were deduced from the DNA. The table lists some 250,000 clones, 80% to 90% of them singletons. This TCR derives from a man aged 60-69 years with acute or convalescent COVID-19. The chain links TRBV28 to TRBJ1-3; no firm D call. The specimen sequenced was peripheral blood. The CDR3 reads CASRSGEPGNTIYF. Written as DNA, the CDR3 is TGTGCCAGCAGATCAGGTGAACCTGGAAACACCATATATTTT.